This T cell receptor (beta chain) was identified in a study of blood T cell repertoires in COVID-19. The CDR3 extends over 16 amino acids. The germline V gene encodes CDR1 LGHNA and CDR2 YSLEER. Trimming at V came to 0 bases and at J to 6 bases, leaving 6 bases not matched to a gene. Using immunoSEQ multiplex PCR, the repertoire was profiled, and TCRdb retains in-frame clones only, with some absent. The sample yields approximately 250,000 clones, around nine tenths seen once. The sequenced sample was peripheral blood. The receptor was derived from a woman aged 60-75 years with COVID-19, enrolled during active disease. V usage is TRBV4-3 and J usage is TRBJ2-1, with TRBD2 identical over 9 bases. The CDR3 spells CASSQDSLAGSNEQFF. The CDR3 DNA reads TGCGCCAGCAGCCAAGATTCACTAGCGGGTAGCAATGAGCAGTTCTTC.